The 10 T cell receptor beta chains below all came from one sample that was sequenced in a study of vaccination and CD4 T cells after COVID-19. Their specific antigens are unknown. Once obtained from cultured CD4+ T cells, the DNA was sequenced using the Oncomine TCR Beta short-read assay. MiXCR was run by TCRdb on the PCR reads, yielding one entry per CDR3 protein. Of around 19,000 distinct CDR3 sequences listed, around 60% were seen once; the top ten hold around 10%. Regarding treatment: roughly ten-day PBMC culture with coronavirus spike peptide pools or control peptides (ViraFEST assay). The specimen comprised CD4+ T cells from blood, cultured in vitro, sampled after SARS-CoV-2 vaccination. Receptor source: a human donor who had recovered from COVID-19.

The chain uses TRBV19 and TRBJ1-1; D remains ambiguous. Germline V gene sequence: CDR1 LNHDA, CDR2 SQIVND (reference sequence). The CDR3 length is 14 residues. V lost 5 bases and J lost 0, with 10 bases in between. DNA for the CDR3: TGTGCCAGTAGTTCCCGGCTGATGAACACTGAAGCTTTCTTT. Its translation is CASSSRLMNTEAFF. The full variable domain, its missing parts supplied by reference TRBV19 and TRBJ1-1, is DGGITQSPKYLFRKEGQNVTLSCEQNLNHDAMYWYRQDPGQGLRLIYYSQIVNDFQKGDIAEGYSVSREKKESFPLTVTSAQKNPTAFYLCASSSRLMNTEAFFGQGTRLTVV.

The chain combines TRBV2 with TRBJ1-2, with D tentatively TRBD1 (5 bases). The germline V gene has CDR1 SNHLY and CDR2 FYNNEI. Between the trimmed V and J ends, which lost 7 bases and 3 bases, there was a span of 12 bases. This CDR3 has 13 residues. The CDR3 reads CASTKGRDYGYTF. As DNA, the CDR3 is TGTGCCAGCACCAAGGGCAGGGACTATGGCTACACCTTC.

J is TRBJ2-5 and V is TRBV5-1; no clear D gene. Trimming stripped 2 bases from V and 1 base from J, with 15 bases between. This CDR3 region has 16 residues. Germline V lookup: CDR1 SGHRS, CDR2 YFSETQ. This CDR3 reads CASSLSDGSIQETQYF. CDR3 coding DNA: TGCGCCAGCAGCTTATCCGACGGATCCATCCAAGAGACCCAGTACTTC.

J is TRBJ1-6 and V is TRBV25-1; tentatively, D is TRBD1 (5 bases). CDR1 MGHDK and CDR2 SYGVNS come from the germline V gene. The V end lost 6 bases, the J end lost 10 bases, and 10 bases lay between the germline ends. The CDR3 spans 12 residues. The DNA for the CDR3 is TGTGCCAGCAGGGGGGGGTGGTCACCCCTCCACTTT. It codes for CASRGGWSPLHF.

This clonotype was counted only a few times. The chain links TRBV11-3 to TRBJ2-6; D remains unclear. The V and J ends lost 4 bases and 0 bases respectively, with 7 bases between them. The V gene's germline CDR1 is SGHNT and CDR2 YENEEA. The CDR3 contains 15 residues. The CDR3 sequence: CASSSGVSGANVLTF. The CDR3 coding sequence is TGTGCCAGCAGCTCCGGCGTCTCTGGGGCCAACGTCCTGACTTTC.

Only a few counts were recorded for this clonotype. The V and J genes are TRBV7-9 and TRBJ2-2; unclear D gene. The V end lost 7 bases, the J end lost 2 bases, and 8 bases lay between the germline ends. Germline V gene sequence: CDR1 SEHNR, CDR2 FQNEAQ (reference sequence). The CDR3 is made up of 13 amino acids. This CDR3 is CASNSLNTGELFF. In nucleotides, the CDR3 is TGTGCCAGCAACTCCCTAAACACCGGGGAGCTGTTTTTT.

This clonotype was counted a few times. The chain has TRBV27 and TRBJ2-3; perhaps TRBD2 as D (6 bases). In germline, CDR1 is MNHEY, CDR2 SMNVEV (reference sequence). Deletions cut 7 bases from V and 2 bases from J, with 13 bases between. The CDR3 runs 14 residues. The CDR3: CASKEGQFTDTQYF. As DNA, the CDR3 is TGTGCCAGCAAGGAGGGCCAATTCACAGATACGCAGTATTTT.

The V gene is TRBV7-2, the J gene TRBJ1-2, with D perhaps matching TRBD1 (6 bases). Germline CDR1 and CDR2: SGHTA and FQGNSA. Trimming left V 4 bases short and J 7 bases short, with 19 bases between. CDR3 length: 15 amino acids. The CDR3 DNA sequence: TGTGCCAGCAGCTCAAAACAGGGCTACTTAGGTGGCTACACCTTC. It translates to CASSSKQGYLGGYTF.

The V and J genes are TRBV29-1 and TRBJ1-2; the D is unclear. Germline V gene lookup returns CDR1 SQVTM and CDR2 ANQGSEA. CDR3 size: 11 residues. The V end lost 5 bases, the J end lost 4 bases, and 8 bases lay between the germline ends. CDR3 loop: CSVMGGYGYTF. DNA for the CDR3: TGCAGCGTTATGGGAGGCTATGGCTACACCTTC. Based on the CDR3 plus reference TRBV29-1 and TRBJ1-2, the full variable domain is SAVISQKPSRDICQRGTSLTIQCQVDSQVTMMFWYRQQPGQSLTLIATANQGSEATYESGFVIDKFPISRPNLTFSTLTVSNMSPEDSSIYLCSVMGGYGYTFGSGTRLTVV.

The chain links TRBV7-6 to TRBJ1-5; TRBD1 matches 9 bases. Germline trimming cut 5 bases from V and 7 bases from J; bases unmatched to any gene: 6. Germline loops: CDR1 SGHVS, CDR2 FNYEAQ. This CDR3 is 14 amino acids long. CDR3 sequence (DNA): TGTGCCAGCAGCGCGGGACAGGGAAAACAGCCCCAGCATTTT. Its protein is CASSAGQGKQPQHF.